This T cell receptor (beta chain) is drawn from a study of CD8 T cells in ankylosing spondylitis. Study-level points and caveats: Significantly higher representation of disease-linked clones was reported for matched ankylosing spondylitis synovial fluid. Disease-associated clonotypes exhibited CD8+ identity and were relatively infrequent in peripheral blood.

As the method for making TCR beta libraries, quantitative 5'-RACE with molecular barcodes was used. TCRdb called the 5' RACE reads again in MiXCR, with one record for every CDR3 protein. There are under 400,000 distinct CDR3 sequences in the sample; 11% occur only once, and roughly a tenth lies in the top ten. To note about this clonotype: Its antigen is undetermined.

The sequence was obtained from a female donor with ankylosing spondylitis or in good health (not recorded which). The sequenced material came from blood, either unsorted or a sorted T cell fraction (not recorded which).

CDR3 in DNA: TGCGCCAGCTACCTCACTAGCGAAGATACGCAGTATTTT. This sequence encodes CASYLTSEDTQYF. This sequence joins TRBV5-1 and TRBJ2-3, with 7 nucleotides matching TRBD2. CDR1 and CDR2 (germline): SGHRS, YFSETQ. Trimming took 7 bases from V and 5 from J; bases not matched to a gene: 7. This CDR3 region has 13 residues.